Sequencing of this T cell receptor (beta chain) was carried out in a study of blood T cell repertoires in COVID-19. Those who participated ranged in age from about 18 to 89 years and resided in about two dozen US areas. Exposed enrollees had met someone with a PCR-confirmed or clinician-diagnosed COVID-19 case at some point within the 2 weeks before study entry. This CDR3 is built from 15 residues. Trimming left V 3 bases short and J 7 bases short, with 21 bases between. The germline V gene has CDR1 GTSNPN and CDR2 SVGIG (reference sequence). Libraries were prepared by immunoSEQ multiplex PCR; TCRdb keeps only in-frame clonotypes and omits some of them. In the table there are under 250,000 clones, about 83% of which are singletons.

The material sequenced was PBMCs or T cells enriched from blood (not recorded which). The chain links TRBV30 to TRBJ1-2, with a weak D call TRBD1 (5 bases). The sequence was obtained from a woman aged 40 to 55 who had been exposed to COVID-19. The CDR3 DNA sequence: TGTGCCTGGAGCCTTACGACACGGGGGGTAGGTGGCTACACCTTC. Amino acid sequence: CAWSLTTRGVGGYTF.